One sample yielded the 25 T cell receptor beta chains listed below, sequenced in a study of cytomegalovirus exposure and HLA in healthy donors. PCR involved 60 Vbeta and 13 Jbeta primers. The method was immunoSEQ multiplex PCR; TCRdb's version includes in-frame clones alone and lacks a portion of them. The table shows 150,000 to 200,000 clones, with about 87% occurring only once. The specimen was PBMCs. The receptors originated from a woman between 18 and 29 years old in good health and CMV-seronegative.

The chain carries TRBV7-2 and TRBJ1-2, with a tentative D call TRBD1 (6 bases). CDR3 length: 14 residues. Per the germline V gene, CDR1 is SGHTA and CDR2 is FQGNSA. V was pared by 5 bases and J by 8 bases, with 18 bases between. The CDR3 DNA reads as TGTGCCAGCAGCCCCCCGGGACGACAGGAGGGCTACACCTTC. Encoded protein: CASSPPGRQEGYTF.

This chain joins TRBV15 and TRBJ2-1; TRBD2 matches at 7 bases. Germline CDR1 is LNHNV and CDR2 is YYDKDF (reference sequence). V was pared by 0 bases and J by 3 bases, with 2 bases of the junction left unmatched. The CDR3 loop spans 15 amino acids. The CDR3 bases are TGTGCCACCAGCAGAGATCGGGACTACTACAATGAGCAGTTCTTC. Protein product: CATSRDRDYYNEQFF.

The chain joins TRBV7-8 to TRBJ2-1; a possible D gene is TRBD2 (5 bases). The germline CDR1 and CDR2 sequences are SGHVS and FQNEAQ. This CDR3 spans 16 amino acids. Trimming took off 2 bases at V and 2 bases at J, with 13 bases between the two ends. CDR3 DNA sequence: TGTGCCAGCAGCTTAAGGGTAGCGCAGCCCTACAATGAGCAGTTCTTC. Its translation: CASSLRVAQPYNEQFF.

V gene TRBV5-1 combines with J gene TRBJ2-1; perhaps TRBD1 as D (6 bases). This CDR3 has 17 residues. The germline V gene encodes CDR1 SGHRS and CDR2 YFSETQ. V gave up 4 bases and J gave up 4 bases, with 21 bases separating them. The chain's CDR3 is CASSPNRDGPLYNEQFF. The CDR3, as DNA: TGCGCCAGCAGCCCCAACAGGGATGGGCCACTTTACAATGAGCAGTTCTTC.

The rearrangement links TRBV7-2 to TRBJ2-7; 8 nucleotides match TRBD1. Trimming cost V 2 bases and J 0 bases; bases outside gene matches: 6. Germline V CDR1 and CDR2: SGHTA, FQGNSA. This CDR3 is 16 amino acids long. The DNA for the CDR3 is TGTGCCAGCAGCTTATGGGACAGGACGAGCTCCTACGAGCAGTACTTC. Translation gives CASSLWDRTSSYEQYF.

This chain uses TRBV6-6 with TRBJ1-2; the D is unclear. The ends were cut back, 2 bases at V and 2 bases at J, with 9 bases in the middle. Germline V gene data show CDR1 as MNHNY and CDR2 as SVGAGI (reference sequence). The length of the CDR3 is 14 residues. The CDR3 loop reads CASSYSAENYGYTF. The CDR3 region has the DNA TGTGCCAGCAGTTACAGCGCCGAGAACTATGGCTACACCTTC.

The CDR3: CASSWTGGGTEAFF. In DNA form, the CDR3 reads TGTGCCAGCAGCTGGACAGGGGGCGGCACTGAAGCTTTCTTT. The chain joins TRBV5-4 to TRBJ1-1; 11 bases align to TRBD1. The CDR3 sequence is 14 residues long. The junction had 2 bases not matched to a gene; V was cut back by 3 bases and J by 4 bases. The germline gives CDR1 SGHNT, CDR2 YYREEE (reference sequence). Supplemented by reference TRBV5-4 and TRBJ1-1, the full variable domain reads ETGVTQSPTHLIKTRGQQVTLRCSSQSGHNTVSWYQQALGQGPQFIFQYYREEENGRGNFPPRFSGLQFPNYSSELNVNALELDDSALYLCASSWTGGGTEAFFGQGTRLTVV.

The CDR3 DNA reads as TGTGCCAGCAGTGCTAGACAGGGTGACACCGGGGAGCTGTTTTTT. Translated, it gives CASSARQGDTGELFF. This chain joins TRBV6-4 and TRBJ2-2; 7 nucleotides agree with TRBD1. Looked up from germline, CDR1 is MRHNA and CDR2 is SNTAGT. The CDR3 is 15 amino acids. V lost 4 bases and J lost 3; bases outside the gene matches: 5.

The chain uses TRBV5-1 and TRBJ2-1; TRBD2 matches 8 bases. Germline CDR1 reads SGHRS; CDR2 reads YFSETQ. The V and J ends lost 4 bases and 5 bases, in that order; junction bases with no gene match: 2. The CDR3 sequence is 13 residues long. This chain's CDR3 is CASSPGLDNEQFF. The CDR3 DNA sequence: TGCGCCAGCAGCCCGGGACTAGACAATGAGCAGTTCTTC.

A few counts support this clone. V is TRBV6-1 and J is TRBJ1-2; perhaps TRBD1 as D (6 bases). The V gene lost 5 bases and the J gene lost 8 bases, with 15 bases spanning the gap. Germline-derived CDR1 and CDR2 are MNHNS and SASEGT. The CDR3 spans 13 residues. CDR3 loop: CASSPSQGGGYTF. Here the CDR3 DNA reads TGTGCCAGCAGTCCATCCCAAGGGGGAGGCTACACCTTC.

This sequence joins TRBV6-1 and TRBJ2-5, with 7 bases aligning to TRBD1. The CDR3 has 18 residues. V lost 0 bases and J lost 4; bases outside the gene matches: 14. CDR1 is MNHNS, CDR2 SASEGT, per germline. CDR3 DNA sequence: TGTGCCAGCAGTGAAGCTTCTATAGGGTACAGGGGAAGAGAGACCCAGTACTTC. Residues: CASSEASIGYRGRETQYF.

The CDR3 nucleotides are TGTGCCAGCAGCTTGTTGGAGAGTAATTCACCCCTCCACTTT. Translating gives CASSLLESNSPLHF. The rearrangement links TRBV5-4 to TRBJ1-6; D uncertain. The CDR3 is 14 amino acids. V was shortened by 1 base and J by 6 bases, with 8 bases between the two germline ends. Per germline, CDR1 SGHNT and CDR2 YYREEE (reference sequence).

This rearrangement joins TRBV6-1 to TRBJ2-7, with a weak D call TRBD1 (7 bases). The CDR3 consists of 13 residues. The ends were cut back, 6 bases at V and 3 bases at J, with 12 bases in the middle. Germline CDR1 is MNHNS and CDR2 is SASEGT. The CDR3 DNA is TGTGCCAGCAGGGGGGGACAGCTCTACGAGCAGTACTTC. It codes for CASRGGQLYEQYF.

This clone was recorded once. The chain joins TRBV27 to TRBJ2-7; weak D call: TRBD2 (6 bases). Trimming pared 5 bases from V and 3 bases from J, leaving 11 bases between. Germline assignment: CDR1 MNHEY and CDR2 SMNVEV (reference sequence). The CDR3 spans 13 residues. The CDR3 nucleotides are TGTGCCAGCAGTCGGGGGACCGGCTACGAGCAGTACTTC. Translated: CASSRGTGYEQYF.

This chain connects TRBV13 to TRBJ2-1; 7 bases agree with TRBD2. Germline lookup yields CDR1 PRHDT and CDR2 FYEKMQ (reference sequence). The CDR3 has 13 amino acids. With 5 bases clipped from V and 2 bases from J, the junction kept 0 bases outside the gene matches. CDR3 sequence (DNA): TGTGCCAGCAGCGCGGGGGCCTACAATGAGCAGTTCTTC. Translated: CASSAGAYNEQFF. The variable domain in full, with the rest retrieved from reference TRBV13 and TRBJ2-1, is AAGVIQSPRHLIKEKRETATLKCYPIPRHDTVYWYQQGPGQDPQFLISFYEKMQSDKGSIPDRFSAQQFSDYHSELNMSSLELGDSALYFCASSAGAYNEQFFGPGTRLTVL.

The chain uses TRBV7-9 and TRBJ1-1; D possibly corresponds to TRBD1 (5 bases). Germline V gene data show CDR1 as SEHNR and CDR2 as FQNEAQ (reference sequence). The CDR3 has 14 amino acids. V lost 5 bases and J lost 7, with 17 bases in between. CDR3 sequence (DNA): TGTGCCAGCAGCCTGGGGGGGTTAACCGTTGAAGCTTTCTTT. Encoded protein: CASSLGGLTVEAFF.

The CDR3 protein is CASSSRSGGAHNEQFF. As DNA, the CDR3 is TGTGCCAGCAGTTCGCGTAGCGGGGGGGCCCACAATGAGCAGTTCTTC. The chain carries TRBV6-5 and TRBJ2-1; 11 bases align to TRBD2. This CDR3 is 16 amino acids long. With 4 bases clipped from V and 5 bases from J, the junction kept 7 bases outside the gene matches. Germline CDR1 and CDR2: MNHEY and SVGAGI.

This chain connects TRBV6-5 to TRBJ2-2; D is unresolved. The CDR3 spans 13 residues. V lost 4 bases and J lost 1, with 4 bases in between. Per the germline V gene, CDR1 is MNHEY and CDR2 is SVGAGI. CDR3 region: CASSSVNTGELFF. In DNA, the CDR3 is TGTGCCAGCAGTTCGGTGAACACCGGGGAGCTGTTTTTT.

The rearrangement joins TRBV29-1 to TRBJ2-6; 7 positions agree with TRBD1. The CDR3 sequence is 15 residues long. Germline CDR1 SQVTM, CDR2 ANQGSEA. Trimming removed 4 bases from V and 0 bases from J; junction bases left unmatched: 3. The CDR3 spells CSVGDRNSGANVLTF. The CDR3 nucleotides are TGCAGCGTTGGGGACAGAAACTCTGGGGCCAACGTCCTGACTTTC.

This chain uses TRBV27 with TRBJ1-1; D gene unclear. Germline V lookup: CDR1 MNHEY, CDR2 SMNVEV (reference sequence). This CDR3 has 14 residues. V shed 3 bases and J shed 1 base, with 9 bases lying between them. CDR3 nucleotide sequence: TGTGCCAGCAGTTTTGCAGGAAAGAACACTGAAGCTTTCTTT. The encoded protein is CASSFAGKNTEAFF.

This clone was recorded once. The chain links TRBV11-3 to TRBJ2-2; 8 bases are shared with TRBD2. Germline V lookup: CDR1 SGHNT, CDR2 YENEEA. The ends lost 0 bases at V and 4 bases at J; junction bases unmatched: 4. The CDR3 extends over 16 amino acids. In DNA form, the CDR3 reads TGTGCCAGCAGCTTAGAACGGGGGGGCCCCACCGGGGAGCTGTTTTTT. It is translated as CASSLERGGPTGELFF.

This chain uses TRBV5-6 with TRBJ1-2, with a possible D match to TRBD1 (6 bases). The CDR3 extends over 14 amino acids. Trimming removed 2 bases at V and 2 bases at J, with 10 bases between. Per the germline V gene, CDR1 is SGHDT and CDR2 is YYEEEE. CDR3 region: CASSFGTLNYGYTF. The CDR3 DNA is TGTGCCAGCAGCTTCGGGACACTGAACTATGGCTACACCTTC.

The gene calls are TRBV10-3 and TRBJ1-2; D remains unclear. V was cut by 4 bases and J by 8 bases, with 11 bases left in between. This CDR3 has 12 residues. From germline, CDR1 is ENHRY and CDR2 SYGVKD. The CDR3 spells CAISGLEGGYTF. Here the CDR3 DNA reads TGTGCCATCAGTGGCTTGGAGGGAGGCTACACCTTC.

The chain is built from TRBV14 and TRBJ2-1, with 9 bases matching TRBD1. Trimming cost V 1 base and J 7 bases; bases outside gene matches: 11. The CDR3 loop spans 17 amino acids. Germline CDR1 and CDR2: SGHDN and FVKESK. The CDR3 region is CASSQGPQGAGWNEQFF. For the CDR3, the DNA is TGTGCCAGCAGCCAAGGTCCACAGGGGGCTGGCTGGAATGAGCAGTTCTTC.

Turning to this clone: A junction end diverges from the germline sequence, so it may reflect a read error. The chain is built from TRBV7-7 and TRBJ2-5, with 7 bases aligning to TRBD1. The J call is doubtful: the DNA matches TRBJ2-7 better. Germline CDR1 SSHAT, CDR2 FNYEAQ (reference sequence). The CDR3 is 15 residues long. This chain's CDR3 is CASSLGAGGTYEQYF. The CDR3 region has the DNA TGTGCTAGCAGCTTAGGGGCAGGGGGAACCTACGAGCAGTACTTC.